One and the same sample provided the 11 T cell receptor beta chains below, sequenced in a study of cytomegalovirus exposure and HLA in healthy donors. Use of 60 Vbeta and 13 Jbeta primers characterized the PCR. Generated by immunoSEQ multiplex PCR, the TCRdb table keeps only in-frame clones and is missing some. The data hold about 140,000 clones, with 70% to 75% observed a single time. The sequenced sample consisted of PBMCs. The source is a young woman in good health and CMV-seronegative.

This clone was found a few times. This chain connects TRBV10-1 to TRBJ1-3; 9 bases are shared with TRBD1. Germline CDR1 reads WNHNN; CDR2 reads SYGVQD (reference sequence). The CDR3 is 16 amino acids. Losses at the gene ends were 3 bases for V and 3 bases for J; bases not matched to a gene: 6. In nucleotides, the CDR3 is TGCGCCAGCAGTGATAAAGGGACAGGGATTGGAAACACCATATATTTT. As protein: CASSDKGTGIGNTIYF.

This clone appeared a few times. The chain combines TRBV2 with TRBJ2-7; 8 bases agree with TRBD1. The CDR3 extends over 15 amino acids. V shed 6 bases and J 0 bases; nucleotides not matched to a gene: 7. The V gene's germline CDR1 is SNHLY and CDR2 FYNNEI. The DNA of the CDR3 is TGTGCCAGCAGCCCCCGCGGACAGGGCTCCTACGAGCAGTACGTC. Its translation: CASSPRGQGSYEQYV.

The V call is TRBV5-1, the J call TRBJ2-1, with 10 bases matching TRBD1. The ends lost 0 bases at V and 4 bases at J; junction bases unmatched: 1. The CDR3 is 15 residues long. Germline V CDR1 and CDR2: SGHRS, YFSETQ. The CDR3 DNA reads TGCGCCAGCAGCTTGGGGACAGGGGGGTACAATGAGCAGTTCTTC. Its translation is CASSLGTGGYNEQFF.

This clone has more than one count but fewer than ten. The CDR3 spells CASSRGQEDTEAFF. The CDR3, as DNA: TGTGCCAGCTCCCGCGGACAGGAGGACACTGAAGCTTTCTTT. The chain uses TRBV18 and TRBJ1-1, with 7 nucleotides matching TRBD1. The CDR3 sequence is 14 residues long. The germline gives CDR1 KGHSH, CDR2 LQKENI. Trimming removed 6 bases from V and 3 bases from J; junction bases left unmatched: 7.

This clone was detected a few times. The chain joins TRBV19 to TRBJ2-7; TRBD1 aligns across 7 bases. In germline, CDR1 is LNHDA, CDR2 SQIVND (reference sequence). The CDR3 is made up of 15 amino acids. V lost 5 bases and J lost 1; bases outside the gene matches: 8. CDR3 region: CASSSGTVPSYEQYF. CDR3 DNA sequence: TGTGCCAGTAGTTCTGGGACAGTCCCTTCCTACGAGCAGTACTTC.

The table lists this clone with a few counts. The chain employs TRBV18 and TRBJ2-3, with TRBD1 matching 11 bases. This CDR3 is 14 amino acids long. V lost 3 bases and J lost 5; bases outside the gene matches: 1. The germline V gene encodes CDR1 KGHSH and CDR2 LQKENI. The DNA for the CDR3 is TGTGCCAGCTCACCTGGGACAGGGGGAGATACGCAGTATTTT. Translation: CASSPGTGGDTQYF.

This chain links TRBV7-9 with TRBJ2-5, with D possibly TRBD2 on 6 matching bases. CDR3 length: 14 residues. Germline V gene lookup returns CDR1 SEHNR and CDR2 FQNEAQ (reference sequence). V lost 1 base, J lost 8 bases, and 14 bases lay in between. This CDR3 reads CASSLEGLPQTQYF. The CDR3 nucleotides read TGTGCCAGCAGCTTAGAGGGACTCCCTCAAACCCAGTACTTC.

V gene TRBV7-9 combines with J gene TRBJ2-5; 10 nucleotides align to TRBD1. V was pared by 4 bases and J by 5 bases, with 10 bases of the junction left unmatched. This CDR3 is 16 amino acids long. Germline CDR1 and CDR2: SEHNR and FQNEAQ (reference sequence). The CDR3 bases are TGTGCCAGCAGCTACGGGACAGGGGATTTCAGGGAGACCCAGTACTTC. It yields the protein CASSYGTGDFRETQYF.

J is TRBJ2-7 and V is TRBV7-2; maybe TRBD2 (6 bases). V dropped 4 bases and J dropped 4 bases, with 11 bases sitting between them. CDR1 and CDR2 from the germline V gene are SGHTA and FQGNSA. The CDR3 contains 13 residues. The CDR3 nucleotides are TGTGCCAGCAGCTCGGGGGTCACATACGAGCAGTACGTC. Protein product: CASSSGVTYEQYV.

V is TRBV5-4 and J is TRBJ2-1; TRBD2 matches 9 bases. V shed 0 bases, J shed 8 bases, and the junction held 6 bases outside the gene matches. Germline values: CDR1 SGHNT, CDR2 YYREEE (reference sequence). The CDR3 loop spans 15 amino acids. The CDR3 loop reads CASSLDPGLAHEQFF. The CDR3 DNA sequence: TGTGCCAGCAGCTTGGACCCGGGACTAGCCCATGAGCAGTTCTTC.

The chain links TRBV6-6 to TRBJ1-5; unclear D gene. Germline CDR1 and CDR2: MNHNY and SVGAGI (reference sequence). V lost 5 bases and J lost 6, with 14 bases in between. The CDR3 sequence is 14 residues long. Here the CDR3 reads CASSRVGGSQPQHF. In DNA, the CDR3 is TGTGCCAGCAGTCGGGTAGGTGGTTCTCAGCCCCAGCATTTT.